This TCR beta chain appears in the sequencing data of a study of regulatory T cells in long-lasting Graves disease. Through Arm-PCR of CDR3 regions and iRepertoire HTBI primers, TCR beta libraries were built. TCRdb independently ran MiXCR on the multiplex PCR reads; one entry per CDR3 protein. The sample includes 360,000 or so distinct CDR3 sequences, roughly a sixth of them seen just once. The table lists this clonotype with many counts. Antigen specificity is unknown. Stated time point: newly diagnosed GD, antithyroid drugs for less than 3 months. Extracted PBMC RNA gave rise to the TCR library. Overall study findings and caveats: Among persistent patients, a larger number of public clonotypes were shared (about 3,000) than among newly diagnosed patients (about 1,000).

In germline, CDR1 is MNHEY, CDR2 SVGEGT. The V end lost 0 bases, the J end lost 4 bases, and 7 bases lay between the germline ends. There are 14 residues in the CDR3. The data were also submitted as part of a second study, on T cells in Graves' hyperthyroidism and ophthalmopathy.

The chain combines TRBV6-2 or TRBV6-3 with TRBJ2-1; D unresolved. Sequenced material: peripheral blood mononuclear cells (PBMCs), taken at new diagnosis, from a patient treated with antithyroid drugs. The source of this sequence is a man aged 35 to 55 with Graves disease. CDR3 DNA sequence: TGTGCCAGCAGTTACTCGTCCAGTTACAATGAGCAGTTCTTC. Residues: CASSYSSSYNEQFF.